The 10 T cell receptor beta chains in this list originate from one sample, sequenced in a study of Graves' ophthalmopathy and Graves' hyperthyroidism. RNA transcripts were the template, and TCR beta CDR3 regions were amplified from them. RT-PCR in the first round used HTBI primers; a second-round multiplex PCR followed. MiXCR, run by TCRdb on the multiplex PCR reads, gives a single entry per CDR3 protein. The sample includes almost 750,000 distinct CDR3 sequences, about 44% of them seen just once. The specimen was peripheral blood. These receptors originate from an adult man with Graves' ophthalmopathy.

J is TRBJ1-5 and V is TRBV24-1; D remains ambiguous. The CDR3 length is 14 residues. V dropped 3 bases and J dropped 11 bases, with 16 bases sitting between them. The germline V gene has CDR1 KGHDR and CDR2 SFDVKD. The CDR3 nucleotides read TGTGCCACCAGTGATCCAGACTACCAAGAGACCCAGCATTTT. It codes for CATSDPDYQETQHF.

Notes on this clonotype: This may be a read error: a much more frequent sequence differs by one nucleotide. V is TRBV2 and J is TRBJ2-5; D not certain. The CDR3 runs 11 residues. Per the germline V gene, CDR1 is SNHLY and CDR2 is FYNNEI. CDR3 sequence: CVSSVWETQYF. CDR3 coding DNA: TGTGTCAGCAGTGTGTGGGAGACCCAGTACTTC.

The rearrangement links TRBV25-1 to TRBJ2-7; possible D gene TRBD2, 6 bases. Trimming pared 9 bases from V and 3 bases from J, leaving 18 bases between. The germline gives CDR1 MGHDK, CDR2 SYGVNS. The CDR3 totals 14 residues. The CDR3, as DNA: TGTGCCAGAACCCTTAGCGGACGAGACTACGAGCAGTACTTC. The encoded protein is CARTLSGRDYEQYF.

This clonotype was counted at least ten times. This chain joins TRBV15 and TRBJ1-4; TRBD1 is a possible D gene (5 bases). CDR3 length: 16 residues. Germline V CDR1 and CDR2: LNHNV, YYDKDF (reference sequence). V was clipped by 0 bases and J by 0 bases, with 8 bases between them. The CDR3 bases are TGTGCCACCAGCAGAGATATGGGACCAACTAATGAAAAACTGTTTTTT. Residues: CATSRDMGPTNEKLFF.

The CDR3 coding sequence is TGTGCCAGCACCTACGGGACAGACCAAAATCAGCCCCAGCATTTT. Amino acid sequence: CASTYGTDQNQPQHF. The chain links TRBV28 to TRBJ1-5, with 7 bases fitting TRBD1. This CDR3 comprises 15 residues. From germline, CDR1 is MDHEN and CDR2 SYDVKM. Trimming took 7 bases from V and 4 from J; bases not matched to a gene: 10.

The chain recombines TRBV12-3 or TRBV12-4 with TRBJ1-5; D unresolved. There are 13 residues in the CDR3. Trimming shortened V by 2 bases and J by 3 bases, and 5 bases separated the two germline ends. CDR3 in amino acids: CASSLTPNQPQHF. The CDR3 region has the DNA TGTGCCAGCAGTTTAACGCCCAATCAGCCCCAGCATTTT.

The chain is built from TRBV7-8 and TRBJ2-3; D possibly corresponds to TRBD1 (5 bases). V was pared by 3 bases and J by 1 base, with 11 bases between. The CDR3 length is 15 residues. Looked up from germline, CDR1 is SGHVS and CDR2 is FQNEAQ. This CDR3 is CASSLDTTRTDTQYF. Here the CDR3 DNA reads TGTGCCAGCAGCTTGGACACTACCCGCACAGATACGCAGTATTTT.

The chain is built from TRBV7-9 and TRBJ2-2; TRBD1 matches 7 bases. Unmatched junction bases numbered 6, after V lost 5 bases and J lost 0 bases. Germline CDR1 and CDR2: SEHNR and FQNEAQ (reference sequence). The CDR3 loop spans 16 amino acids. The CDR3 reads CASSRRQGTNTGELFF. The CDR3 nucleotides are TGTGCCAGCAGCAGACGACAGGGAACGAACACCGGGGAGCTGTTTTTT.

The V and J genes are TRBV6-5 and TRBJ1-6; D is undetermined. V lost 0 bases, J lost 8 bases, and 14 bases lay in between. The CDR3 is 16 amino acids. Germline CDR1 MNHEY, CDR2 SVGAGI. CDR3: CASSYSGGIADSPLHF. For the CDR3, the DNA is TGTGCCAGCAGTTACTCTGGTGGCATCGCGGATTCACCCCTCCACTTT.

For this clonotype: Germline and junction disagree at one end, which may indicate a read error. The chain carries TRBV7-6 and TRBJ2-2; TRBD1 matches 7 bases. Germline values: CDR1 SGHVS, CDR2 FNYEAQ. The CDR3 is 14 residues long. CDR3 loop: CASSLTGNIGELFF. CDR3 sequence (DNA): TGTGCCAGCAGCCTGACAGGGAACATCGGGGAGCTGTTTTTT.